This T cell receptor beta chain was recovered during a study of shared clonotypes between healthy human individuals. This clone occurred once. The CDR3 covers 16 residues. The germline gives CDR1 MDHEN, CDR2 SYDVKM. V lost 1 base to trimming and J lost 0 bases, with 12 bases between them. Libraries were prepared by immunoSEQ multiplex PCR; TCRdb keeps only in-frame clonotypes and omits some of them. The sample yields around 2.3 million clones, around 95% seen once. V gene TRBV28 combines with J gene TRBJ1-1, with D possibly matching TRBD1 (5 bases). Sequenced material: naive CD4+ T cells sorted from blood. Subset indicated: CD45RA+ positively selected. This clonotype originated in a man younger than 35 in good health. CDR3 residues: CASSLLTGGMNTEAFF. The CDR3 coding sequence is TGTGCCAGCAGTTTATTGACCGGGGGGATGAACACTGAAGCTTTCTTT. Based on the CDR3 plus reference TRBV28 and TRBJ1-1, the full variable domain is DVKVTQSSRYLVKRTGEKVFLECVQDMDHENMFWYRQDPGLGLRLIYFSYDVKMKEKGDIPEGYSVSREKKERFSLILESASTNQTSMYLCASSLLTGGMNTEAFFGQGTRLTVV.